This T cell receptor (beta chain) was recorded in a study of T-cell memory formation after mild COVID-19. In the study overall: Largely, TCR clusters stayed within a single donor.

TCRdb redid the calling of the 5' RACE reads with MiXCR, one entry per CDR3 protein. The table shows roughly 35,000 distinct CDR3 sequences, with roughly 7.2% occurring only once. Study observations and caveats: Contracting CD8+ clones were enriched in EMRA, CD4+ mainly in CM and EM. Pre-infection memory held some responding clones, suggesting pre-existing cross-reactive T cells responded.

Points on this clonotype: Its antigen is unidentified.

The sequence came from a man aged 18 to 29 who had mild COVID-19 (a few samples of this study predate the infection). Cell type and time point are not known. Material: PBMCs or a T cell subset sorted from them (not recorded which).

CDR3 DNA: TGTGCCAGCAGCCGCCGGGGACTAGCGGGGAACACAGATACGCAGTATTTT. Its protein product is CASSRRGLAGNTDTQYF. The V gene is TRBV3-1, the J gene TRBJ2-3, with 13 bases lining up with TRBD2. Germline CDR1 and CDR2: LGHDT and YNNKEL (reference sequence). Losses at the gene ends were 4 bases for V and 2 bases for J; bases not matched to a gene: 6. The CDR3 length is 17 residues.